The next 19 T cell receptor beta chains were all read from a single sample in a study of radiotherapy plus CTLA-4 blockade in lung cancer (dated by TCRdb to 2016 to 2018). Libraries were built with the immunoSEQ multiplex PCR assay. TCRdb retrieved this table from immuneACCESS and kept in-frame rearrangements only. Not all clones are present; in checked studies, unresolved V genes account for under half, and no reason is known for the remainder. For this sample the table gives under 95,000 clones, of which under 80% were detected only once. Of the sample, roughly 23% falls within the top ten clones. The material sequenced was peripheral blood, taken from a patient treated with radiotherapy plus ipilimumab. These receptors came from a human donor with non-small cell lung cancer whose response to radiotherapy plus ipilimumab could not be evaluated. Some clones in this sample may be carry-over from other donors' samples.

The rearrangement uses TRBV7-9 and TRBJ2-7; 8 nucleotides agree with TRBD2. V was pared by 4 bases and J by 0 bases, with 8 bases of the junction left unmatched. CDR3 size: 16 residues. Germline CDR1 and CDR2: SEHNR and FQNEAQ (reference sequence). CDR3 nucleotides: TGTGCCAGCAGCTCCCTCCGGGAGGGGAGCTCCTACGAGCAGTACTTC. It yields the protein CASSSLREGSSYEQYF.

The chain employs TRBV2 and TRBJ1-5; D remains ambiguous. V was shortened by 5 bases and J by 4 bases, with 12 bases between the two germline ends. CDR3 length: 14 residues. Germline V gene lookup returns CDR1 SNHLY and CDR2 FYNNEI. CDR3 in amino acids: CASSFGTTNQPQHF. For the CDR3, the DNA is TGTGCCAGCAGTTTTGGAACGACAAATCAGCCCCAGCATTTT.

The rearrangement links TRBV7-9 to TRBJ2-5, with D possibly matching TRBD2 (6 bases). Germline values: CDR1 SEHNR, CDR2 FQNEAQ (reference sequence). There are 14 residues in the CDR3. V gave up 0 bases and J gave up 4 bases, with 9 bases separating them. The CDR3 DNA follows: TGTGCCAGCAGCTTAGCGGGACTTACAGAGACCCAGTACTTC. Its translation: CASSLAGLTETQYF.

The rearrangement links TRBV4-2 to TRBJ2-7, with 8 bases that match TRBD1. This CDR3 contains 15 residues. Trimming at V came to 1 base and at J to 1 base, leaving 3 bases not matched to a gene. Germline lookup yields CDR1 LGHNA and CDR2 YNFKEQ. The CDR3 spells CASSQGTGLSYEQYF. The CDR3 DNA is TGTGCCAGCAGCCAAGGGACAGGGTTATCCTACGAGCAGTACTTC.

This chain links TRBV2 with TRBJ1-1, with 10 positions matching TRBD1. Germline CDR1 is SNHLY and CDR2 is FYNNEI. CDR3 size: 15 residues. After removal of 4 bases from V and 1 base from J, the junction contained 3 bases not matched to a gene. CDR3 residues: CASSGTGGTNTEAFF. The DNA of the CDR3 is TGTGCCAGCAGTGGGACAGGGGGGACGAACACTGAAGCTTTCTTT.

This clone was observed a few times. The CDR3: CASSTDRYEQYF. CDR3 DNA sequence: TGTGCCAGCAGTACGGACAGGTACGAGCAGTACTTC. This chain joins TRBV27 and TRBJ2-7; 7 nucleotides line up with TRBD1. CDR3 length: 12 residues. The V and J ends lost 5 bases and 4 bases, in that order; junction bases with no gene match: 2. Germline CDR1 MNHEY, CDR2 SMNVEV (reference sequence).

This chain links TRBV18 with TRBJ2-5, with D maybe TRBD2 (7 bases). Germline lookup yields CDR1 KGHSH and CDR2 LQKENI. The CDR3 contains 18 residues. Trimming cost V 6 bases and J 5 bases, with 28 bases left between them. The CDR3 nucleotides read TGTGCCAGCTCCCCGAGCGGGCGGGGGCCAGCCGCTGGTGAGACCCAGTACTTC. Amino acids: CASSPSGRGPAAGETQYF.

V and J are TRBV7-8 and TRBJ2-3; D is uncertain. Germline lookup yields CDR1 SGHVS and CDR2 FQNEAQ. V was cut by 2 bases and J by 0 bases, with 12 bases left in between. The CDR3 is 16 residues long. Here the CDR3 DNA reads TGTGCCAGCAGCTTAACCCGACTTCGTAGCACAGATACGCAGTATTTT. As protein: CASSLTRLRSTDTQYF.

The chain combines TRBV11-3 with TRBJ1-3; 7 nucleotides match TRBD1. CDR1 is SGHNT, CDR2 YENEEA, per germline. Trimming removed 5 bases from V and 2 bases from J; junction bases left unmatched: 6. The CDR3 loop spans 15 amino acids. The CDR3 loop reads CASSIGGQTGNTIYF. The DNA of the CDR3 is TGTGCCAGCAGCATAGGGGGACAGACTGGAAACACCATATATTTT.

The chain is built from TRBV6-5 and TRBJ2-7; D not resolved. This CDR3 has 13 residues. From germline, CDR1 is MNHEY and CDR2 SVGAGI. V was shortened by 5 bases and J by 2 bases, with 10 bases between the two germline ends. The CDR3 loop is CASSKREAYEQYF. The CDR3 DNA sequence: TGTGCCAGCAGTAAAAGAGAGGCCTACGAGCAGTACTTC.

The genes are TRBV9 and TRBJ2-5; 14 bases align to TRBD2. This CDR3 has 15 residues. From germline, CDR1 is SGDLS and CDR2 YYNGEE. V lost 3 bases, J lost 7 bases, and 5 bases stayed unmatched. DNA of the CDR3: TGTGCCAGCAGCGCCGGGACTAGCGGGGGAACGACCCAGTACTTC. This encodes CASSAGTSGGTTQYF.

CDR3 residues: CASSVGVGGQGTEAFF. CDR3 in DNA: TGTGCCAGCAGCGTAGGGGTCGGGGGGCAGGGCACTGAAGCTTTCTTT. The rearrangement uses TRBV9 and TRBJ1-1, with TRBD1 as a possible D gene (6 bases). The CDR3 contains 16 residues. Trimming removed 0 bases from V and 4 bases from J, with 16 bases in between. Germline-derived CDR1 and CDR2 are SGDLS and YYNGEE.

A remark on this clone: The same CDR3 is also encoded by other DNA sequences in this sample. This CDR3 is CASSPRTGGFEKLFF. The CDR3 region has the DNA TGTGCCAGCAGTCCGAGGACAGGGGGATTTGAAAAACTGTTTTTT. The rearrangement uses TRBV28 and TRBJ1-4; 10 nucleotides line up with TRBD1. Germline CDR1 MDHEN, CDR2 SYDVKM. J was trimmed by 7 bases and V by 5 bases; bases with no gene match: 7. The CDR3 loop spans 15 amino acids.

The sample holds one count of this clone. The chain uses TRBV2 and TRBJ2-5; D is perhaps TRBD2 (6 bases). The J call may be in error: the DNA end matches TRBJ2-7 better. The CDR3 extends over 13 amino acids. Germline lookup yields CDR1 SNHLY and CDR2 FYNNEI. CDR3 in amino acids: CASTRGLSYEQYF. CDR3 DNA: TGTGCCAGCACCCGGGGACTTTCCTACGAGCAGTACTTC.

This clone was picked up many times. The chain employs TRBV4-1 and TRBJ1-4, with 7 nucleotides matching TRBD1. Germline loops: CDR1 MGHRA, CDR2 YSYEKL. V dropped 1 base and J dropped 4; count of bases not matched to a gene: 3. This CDR3 has 15 residues. This CDR3 reads CASSQGGTVNEKLFF. The CDR3 nucleotides are TGCGCCAGCAGCCAAGGGGGGACAGTTAATGAAAAACTGTTTTTT.

The chain is built from TRBV10-3 and TRBJ1-2, with 7 bases fitting TRBD1. The CDR3 runs 15 residues. CDR1 ENHRY and CDR2 SYGVKD come from the germline V gene. V shed 7 bases, J shed 4 bases, and the junction held 12 bases outside the gene matches. Here the CDR3 DNA reads TGTGCCATCACCGAAGGTAGGGGGCTCGGCTATGGCTACACCTTC. Translated, it gives CAITEGRGLGYGYTF.

V gene TRBV10-3 combines with J gene TRBJ2-7; D not certain. Germline CDR1 is ENHRY and CDR2 is SYGVKD. This CDR3 region has 14 residues. The V and J ends lost 2 bases and 2 bases respectively, with 10 bases between them. In nucleotides, the CDR3 is TGTGCCATCAGTGAGATGGCGGCCGCCTACGAGCAGTACTTC. Its translation is CAISEMAAAYEQYF.

This sequence joins TRBV7-2 and TRBJ2-7; the D gene is possibly TRBD1 (6 bases). V was cut by 4 bases and J by 7 bases, with 14 bases left in between. CDR1 is SGHTA and CDR2 is FQGNSA in the germline V gene. The CDR3 is 13 residues long. The CDR3 loop is CASSSLQGLEQYF. The CDR3 nucleotides are TGTGCCAGCAGCTCATTACAGGGCCTGGAGCAGTACTTC.

The chain links TRBV27 to TRBJ2-2, with D perhaps TRBD2 (5 bases). The CDR3 has 14 residues. The ends were cut back, 0 bases at V and 6 bases at J, with 8 bases in the middle. Per the germline V gene, CDR1 is MNHEY and CDR2 is SMNVEV (reference sequence). The CDR3 sequence is CASSLSGSPGELFF. The CDR3 nucleotides read TGTGCCAGCAGTTTATCAGGGAGCCCCGGGGAGCTGTTTTTT.